The 18 T cell receptor beta chains given below trace back to one sample, sequenced in a study of cytomegalovirus exposure and HLA in healthy donors. 13 Jbeta primers and 60 Vbeta primers were used for the PCR. Here immunoSEQ multiplex PCR was the method, and the copy in TCRdb shows in-frame clones only, minus some. The sample records some 200,000 clones, roughly 82% being singletons. The sample consisted of PBMCs. The source is a woman aged 45-59 years in good health and CMV-seropositive.

The J gene is TRBJ1-5, the V gene TRBV21-1; the listed D gene, TRBD1, was not tested against the DNA. TRBV21-1 is deemed a pseudogene. This CDR3 has 15 residues. The CDR3 bases are TGTGCCAGCATCCTGGGACAGGGAGGGGGTCAGCCCCAGCATTTT. Translating it yields CASILGQGGGQPQHF.

V is TRBV19 and J is TRBJ2-1; 10 nucleotides match TRBD1. CDR3 length: 14 residues. J gave up 12 bases and V 6 bases, and 11 bases lay outside the gene matches. Germline CDR1 reads LNHDA; CDR2 reads SQIVND (reference sequence). Here the CDR3 reads CASSIRGQGVGQFF. CDR3 in DNA: TGTGCCAGTAGCATTAGAGGACAGGGGGTAGGGCAGTTCTTC.

V gene TRBV18 combines with J gene TRBJ2-7; TRBD1 aligns across 7 bases. V was clipped by 6 bases and J by 5 bases; unmatched bases: 7. The CDR3 loop spans 13 amino acids. In germline, CDR1 is KGHSH, CDR2 LQKENI. The CDR3 spells CASSLGTANEQYF. As DNA, the CDR3 is TGTGCCAGCTCCCTTGGGACAGCCAACGAGCAGTACTTC.

The chain recombines TRBV5-4 with TRBJ2-7; D is possibly TRBD1 (6 bases). Germline CDR1 SGHNT, CDR2 YYREEE (reference sequence). V lost 0 bases and J 7 bases, leaving 20 bases between the germline ends. The CDR3 totals 16 residues. This CDR3 reads CASSLAQVGGPGEQYF. The DNA for the CDR3 is TGTGCCAGCAGCTTGGCTCAGGTTGGGGGCCCGGGTGAGCAGTACTTC.

V usage is TRBV11-3 and J usage is TRBJ1-1, with 7 nucleotides matching TRBD1. The CDR3 spans 15 residues. V dropped 0 bases and J dropped 5; count of bases not matched to a gene: 6. Germline V gene data show CDR1 as SGHNT and CDR2 as YENEEA. The DNA of the CDR3 is TGTGCCAGCAGCTTAGATTCCCAGGGGGGTACTGAAGCTTTCTTT. This translates into CASSLDSQGGTEAFF.

The genes are TRBV12-2 and TRBJ2-5; TRBD1 is the table's D call, not checked against the DNA. TRBV12-2 is assigned pseudogene status. The CDR3 spans 13 residues. Here the CDR3 DNA reads TGTGCAAGCATACAGGGGGCTCGGGAGACCCAGTACTTC. This sequence encodes CASIQGARETQYF.

The rearrangement links TRBV15 to TRBJ1-2; D may be TRBD1 (5 bases). The CDR3 has 14 amino acids. V dropped 0 bases and J dropped 4 bases, with 9 bases sitting between them. Germline V CDR1 and CDR2: LNHNV, YYDKDF (reference sequence). The CDR3 bases are TGTGCCACCAGCAGAGATTCGGGGGTCTATGGCTACACCTTC. It specifies CATSRDSGVYGYTF.

This clone was recorded a few times. This chain uses TRBV18 with TRBJ2-2; TRBD2 aligns across 7 bases. J was trimmed by 2 bases and V by 3 bases; bases with no gene match: 3. CDR1 and CDR2 (germline): KGHSH, LQKENI. The CDR3 runs 15 residues. Here the CDR3 DNA reads TGTGCCAGCTCACCCCTAGCGGCAAACACCGGGGAGCTGTTTTTT. Its protein is CASSPLAANTGELFF.

V is TRBV6-5 and J is TRBJ2-7; 10 nucleotides align to TRBD1. This CDR3 spans 13 amino acids. The germline gives CDR1 MNHEY, CDR2 SVGAGI. Trimming at V came to 11 bases and at J to 4 bases, leaving 8 bases not matched to a gene. CDR3 region: CAARGTGVYEQYF. CDR3 in DNA: TGTGCCGCAAGGGGGACAGGGGTTTACGAGCAGTACTTC.

The rearrangement joins TRBV4-3 to TRBJ2-1; 10 bases line up with TRBD2. This CDR3 is 16 amino acids long. Per the germline V gene, CDR1 is LGHNA and CDR2 is YSLEER. Trimming removed 0 bases from V and 6 bases from J; junction bases left unmatched: 5. CDR3 amino acids: CASSQDLAGAINEQFF. In DNA form, the CDR3 reads TGCGCCAGCAGCCAAGATCTAGCGGGGGCAATCAATGAGCAGTTCTTC.

The gene calls are TRBV5-4 and TRBJ2-2; the D gene is possibly TRBD1 (6 bases). The CDR3 is made up of 14 amino acids. The germline V gene encodes CDR1 SGHNT and CDR2 YYREEE (reference sequence). V was pared by 0 bases and J by 6 bases, with 9 bases between. The CDR3 bases are TGTGCCAGCAGCTTGGACCCAGGGGCCGGGGAGCTGTTTTTT. It encodes CASSLDPGAGELFF.

V is TRBV5-6 and J is TRBJ2-2; 12 bases match TRBD2. CDR1 SGHDT and CDR2 YYEEEE come from the germline V gene. This CDR3 has 16 amino acids. Trimming took 3 bases from V and 4 from J; bases not matched to a gene: 4. The CDR3 region has the DNA TGTGCCAGCAGCTCCACTAGCGGGGGGACCACCGGGGAGCTGTTTTTT. Amino acids: CASSSTSGGTTGELFF.

The chain combines TRBV4-1 with TRBJ2-1; 7 bases are a match to TRBD1. Trimming removed 1 base from V and 7 bases from J; junction bases left unmatched: 13. CDR1 MGHRA and CDR2 YSYEKL come from the germline V gene. The CDR3 extends over 17 amino acids. The CDR3 region has the DNA TGCGCCAGCAGCCAAGGTATCCGAGGACAGGCGAGGAATGAGCAGTTCTTC. This translates into CASSQGIRGQARNEQFF.

The CDR3 sequence is CASSESGTGGNQPQHF. For the CDR3, the DNA is TGTGCCAGCAGTGAATCCGGGACAGGGGGCAATCAGCCCCAGCATTTT. The chain has TRBV25-1 and TRBJ1-5; TRBD1 matches at 10 bases. The V and J ends lost 1 base and 2 bases, in that order; junction bases with no gene match: 2. The CDR3 contains 16 residues. CDR1 and CDR2 from the germline V gene are MGHDK and SYGVNS.

This clone has just a few counts. The gene calls are TRBV6-5 and TRBJ2-7, with 10 bases aligning to TRBD1. The V gene end was trimmed by 7 bases and the J gene end by 3 bases; junction bases not matched to a gene: 6. CDR1 is MNHEY and CDR2 is SVGAGI in the germline V gene. The CDR3 consists of 14 residues. DNA for the CDR3: TGTGCCAGCAAAAGGGGACAGGGGCACTACGAGCAGTACTTC. Translated: CASKRGQGHYEQYF.

The V call is TRBV7-2, the J call TRBJ1-2, with TRBD1 identical over 7 bases. CDR1 SGHTA and CDR2 FQGNSA come from the germline V gene. J gave up 3 bases and V 6 bases, and 10 bases lay outside the gene matches. The CDR3 extends over 15 amino acids. Here the CDR3 reads CASRRTRQGDYGYTF. In DNA form, the CDR3 reads TGTGCCAGCAGGAGAACCCGGCAGGGGGACTATGGCTACACCTTC.

This clone was counted between two and nine times. The chain carries TRBV6-5 and TRBJ1-1; D ambiguous. Germline V lookup: CDR1 MNHEY, CDR2 SVGAGI. The CDR3 consists of 9 residues. Trimming took 7 bases from V and 13 from J, leaving 10 bases between them. CDR3 sequence reads: CASMYGGFF. CDR3 in DNA: TGTGCCAGCATGTACGGTGGTTTCTTT.

The chain is built from TRBV27 and TRBJ2-7; no reliable D call. CDR1 MNHEY and CDR2 SMNVEV come from the germline V gene (reference sequence). This CDR3 has 13 residues. The germline V and J ends were trimmed by 5 bases and 7 bases, with 15 bases remaining between them. The CDR3 DNA is TGTGCCAGCAGTCCCTCTACGCCGCTTGAGCAGTACTTC. Residues: CASSPSTPLEQYF.